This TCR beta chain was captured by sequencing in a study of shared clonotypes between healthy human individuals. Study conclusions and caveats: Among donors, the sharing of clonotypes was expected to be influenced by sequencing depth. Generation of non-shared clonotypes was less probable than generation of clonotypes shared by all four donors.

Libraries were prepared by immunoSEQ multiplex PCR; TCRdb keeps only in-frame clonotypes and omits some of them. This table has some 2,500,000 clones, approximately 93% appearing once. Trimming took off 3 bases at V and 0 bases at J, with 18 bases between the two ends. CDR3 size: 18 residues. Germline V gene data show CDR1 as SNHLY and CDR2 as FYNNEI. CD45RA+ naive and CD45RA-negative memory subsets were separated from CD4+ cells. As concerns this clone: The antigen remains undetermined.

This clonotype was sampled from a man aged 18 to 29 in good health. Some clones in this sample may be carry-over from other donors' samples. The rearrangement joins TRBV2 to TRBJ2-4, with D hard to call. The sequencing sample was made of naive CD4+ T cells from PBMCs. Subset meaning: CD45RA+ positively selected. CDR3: CASSDAAAPFLAKNIQYF. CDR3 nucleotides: TGTGCCAGCAGTGACGCGGCGGCCCCATTTCTAGCCAAAAACATTCAGTACTTC.